This TCR beta chain was sequenced during a study of T cells after yellow fever vaccination. This clonotype showed up many times. Antigen specificity is unknown. Points from the study as a whole: The secondary response showed a weaker magnitude and a faster peak, day 5 versus 15.

V shed 5 bases and J shed 5 bases, with 10 bases lying between them. CDR1 SEHNR and CDR2 FQNEAQ come from the germline V gene (reference sequence). CDR3 size: 13 residues. They built TCR cDNA with 5'RACE template switching, a step that put in a universal primer site and UMIs. TCRdb re-called the 5' RACE reads through MiXCR, storing one row per CDR3 protein. This repertoire shows roughly 74,000 distinct CDR3 sequences, around 6.5% found once; its top ten account for 30% to 40%. This chain uses TRBV7-9 with TRBJ2-1; D call uncertain. The input for sequencing was CD8+ T cells sorted from PBMCs, taken around 5 days after the first yellow fever vaccination. The sequence came from a man aged 18 to 35 who received the YFV17D yellow fever vaccine. In nucleotides, the CDR3 is TGTGCCAGCAGCGTATCGGAAAACAATGAGCAGTTCTTC. It encodes CASSVSENNEQFF.